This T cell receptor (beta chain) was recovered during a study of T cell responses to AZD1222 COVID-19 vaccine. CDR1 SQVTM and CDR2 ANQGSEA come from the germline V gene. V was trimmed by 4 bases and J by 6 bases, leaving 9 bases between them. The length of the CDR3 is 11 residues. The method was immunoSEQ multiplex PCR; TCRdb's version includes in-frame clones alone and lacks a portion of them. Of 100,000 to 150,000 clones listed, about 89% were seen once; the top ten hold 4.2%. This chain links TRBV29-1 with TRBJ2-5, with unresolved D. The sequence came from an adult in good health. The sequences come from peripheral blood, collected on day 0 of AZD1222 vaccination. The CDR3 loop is CSVGSGKTQYF. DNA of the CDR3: TGCAGCGTTGGTAGTGGGAAGACCCAGTACTTC.